This record covers a single TCR beta chain. This sample is part of a study of blood T cell repertoires in COVID-19. About the study: The United States, Italy and Spain supplied acute and convalescent COVID-19 samples. Sources were T cells, B-cell-depleted T cells, or PBMCs; the material itself was cDNA or gDNA.

The CDR3 is 12 residues long. CDR1 KGHSH and CDR2 LQKENI come from the germline V gene. Trimming stripped 6 bases from V and 6 bases from J, with 12 bases between. Source study methods: Using reference gene primer amplification, nucleated cell counts were estimated. Here immunoSEQ multiplex PCR was the method, and the copy in TCRdb shows in-frame clones only, minus some. V and J calls plus clone size are reproduced from that table; the DNA served to infer D and trimming. The sample has around 370,000 clones, 90% seen once; the top ten hold 6.5%. Sequenced sample: peripheral blood. This receptor was taken from a man between 18 and 29 years old with active or convalescent COVID-19. The chain carries TRBV18 and TRBJ2-7; possible D gene TRBD2, 5 bases. In DNA, the CDR3 is TGTGCCAGCTCCCACACTAGTTCCGAGCAGTACTTC. Translation gives CASSHTSSEQYF.